This T cell receptor (beta chain) emerged from a study of human T cells and chemical hapten exposure. Across the study: Sensitization was performed using 2% DPC on a 2 cm by 2 cm upper inner arm skin site. General study findings and limits: Expanded TCRs clustered into significantly more large CDR3 similarity groups than controls, the analysis revealed.

Germline-derived CDR1 and CDR2 are MGHRA and YSYEKL. V lost 0 bases and J lost 9, with 18 bases in between. The CDR3 totals 15 residues. Time point specified: pre-sensitization, week 0. The treatment here: therapeutic diphenylcyclopropenone sensitization with weekly scalp DPC. This clonotype turned up a few times. Its matching antigen is unknown. The library tagged individual cDNA molecules with unique molecular identifiers. One entry per CDR3 protein, called by TCRdb with MiXCR from the RACE reads. The data hold around 180,000 distinct CDR3 sequences, with roughly 30% observed a single time. The TCR was taken from a woman aged 25 to 39 with alopecia areata. Some clones in this sample may be carry-over from other donors' samples. Material: whole blood, obtained in connection with sensitization to the hapten diphenylcyclopropenone (DPC). The chain is built from TRBV4-1 and TRBJ2-7, with D perhaps matching TRBD2 (5 bases). The DNA of the CDR3 is TGCGCCAGCAGCCAAGATCGTACCCGGCGGACTGGGCAGTACTTC. Its translation: CASSQDRTRRTGQYF.